Below, 24 T cell receptor beta chains from the same sample are listed, as sequenced in a study of Graves' ophthalmopathy and Graves' hyperthyroidism. RNA transcripts were the template, and TCR beta CDR3 regions were amplified from them. HTBI primers primed a first-round RT-PCR, and a second-round multiplex PCR followed. MiXCR was run by TCRdb on the multiplex PCR reads, yielding one entry per CDR3 protein. The repertoire holds some 350,000 distinct CDR3 sequences, with 17% as singletons. Sequenced input: peripheral blood. These receptors came from an adult woman with stable Graves' hyperthyroidism.

The table lists this clonotype with many counts. This CDR3 reads CASSHGSTEAFF. CDR3 DNA sequence: TGCGCCAGCAGCCATGGGAGTACTGAAGCTTTCTTT. This sequence joins TRBV4-1 and TRBJ1-1, with D uncertain. The CDR3 runs to 12 residues. Germline V gene lookup returns CDR1 MGHRA and CDR2 YSYEKL. V was shortened by 3 bases and J by 5 bases, with 7 bases between the two germline ends.

The rearrangement uses TRBV28 and TRBJ1-1, with 11 bases identical to TRBD1. Germline trimming cut 11 bases from V and 6 bases from J; bases unmatched to any gene: 11. Germline V CDR1 and CDR2: MDHEN, SYDVKM. The CDR3 is 14 amino acids. The CDR3 DNA follows: TGTGCCGGCATCCGGACAGGGGGCAGGTCTGAAGCTTTCTTT. Its translation is CAGIRTGGRSEAFF.

This clonotype was observed at least ten times. The chain couples TRBV19 to TRBJ1-2, with 8 bases fitting TRBD1. From germline, CDR1 is LNHDA and CDR2 SQIVND (reference sequence). The CDR3 is 16 amino acids. With V trimmed by 7 bases and J by 4 bases, 14 bases remained unmatched. The CDR3 region is CASTPGERQGFYGYTF. The CDR3 bases are TGTGCCAGTACCCCCGGTGAGAGACAGGGGTTCTATGGCTACACCTTC.

Comments on this clonotype: A read error may be the cause here, since a much bigger clone is one base away. The chain carries TRBV7-2 and TRBJ1-2, with D possibly matching TRBD1 (6 bases). Germline V gene lookup returns CDR1 SGHTA and CDR2 FQGNSA. The V and J ends lost 5 bases and 4 bases respectively, with 17 bases between them. This CDR3 contains 15 residues. The CDR3 DNA reads as TGTGCCAGCAGCCCTTGGACAGTGACAGGCTATGGCTACACCTTC. Translation gives CASSPWTVTGYGYTF. The full variable domain, its missing parts supplied by reference TRBV7-2 and TRBJ1-2, is GAGVSQSPSNKVTEKGKDVELRCDPISGHTALYWYRQSLGQGLEFLIYFQGNSAPDKSGLPSDRFSAERTGGSVSTLTIQRTQQEDSAVYLCASSPWTVTGYGYTFGSGTRLTVV.

This clonotype was detected many times. J is TRBJ2-5 and V is TRBV6-1, with 7 positions matching TRBD1. J was trimmed by 5 bases and V by 4 bases; bases with no gene match: 7. This CDR3 contains 14 residues. Germline V gene lookup returns CDR1 MNHNS and CDR2 SASEGT. Here the CDR3 DNA reads TGTGCCAGCAGTGCCCCGACAGGGACGGAGACCCAGTACTTC. Protein sequence: CASSAPTGTETQYF.

The chain has TRBV11-1 and TRBJ2-6; D is undetermined. Germline V gene lookup returns CDR1 SGHAT and CDR2 FQDESV (reference sequence). CDR3 size: 17 residues. V was trimmed by 0 bases and J by 5 bases, leaving 14 bases between them. The CDR3 protein is CASSLAGLKVRANVLTF. The CDR3 DNA sequence: TGTGCCAGCAGCTTAGCCGGCCTCAAGGTCAGGGCCAACGTCCTGACTTTC.

This chain connects TRBV28 to TRBJ2-5; 9 positions match TRBD2. Germline lookup yields CDR1 MDHEN and CDR2 SYDVKM. Trimming at V came to 6 bases and at J to 4 bases, leaving 9 bases not matched to a gene. CDR3 length equals 15 residues. In nucleotides, the CDR3 is TGTGCCAGCAGAGACTGGACTAGCGCGGGAGAGACCCAGTACTTC. This encodes CASRDWTSAGETQYF.

The sample holds many counts of this clonotype. The CDR3 loop reads CASGFEGQENSYGYTF. In nucleotides, the CDR3 is TGTGCTAGTGGTTTTGAGGGACAGGAAAATTCCTATGGCTACACCTTC. V is TRBV12-5 and J is TRBJ1-2; 8 bases match TRBD1. Trimming at V came to 3 bases and at J to 4 bases, leaving 10 bases not matched to a gene. The CDR3 is made up of 16 amino acids. Per the germline V gene, CDR1 is LGHNT and CDR2 is FRNRAP.

This clonotype was observed many times. The V call is TRBV5-1, the J call TRBJ2-7; D possibly corresponds to TRBD1 (6 bases). Trimming left V 0 bases short and J 2 bases short, with 9 bases between. Germline V gene data show CDR1 as SGHRS and CDR2 as YFSETQ. This CDR3 contains 14 residues. Here the CDR3 reads CASSLDTGPYEQYF. The CDR3 bases are TGCGCCAGCAGCTTGGATACAGGGCCCTACGAGCAGTACTTC.

This clonotype was picked up many times. This chain links TRBV30 with TRBJ1-1; a possible D gene is TRBD1 (5 bases). Germline V gene lookup returns CDR1 GTSNPN and CDR2 SVGIG (reference sequence). This CDR3 comprises 14 residues. Trimming pared 2 bases from V and 1 base from J, leaving 11 bases between. The CDR3 region is CAWSFGHQNTEAFF. CDR3 sequence (DNA): TGTGCCTGGAGTTTCGGACACCAGAACACTGAAGCTTTCTTT.

Ten or more counts support this clonotype. The V gene is TRBV28, the J gene TRBJ1-5, with D perhaps matching TRBD1 (6 bases). Germline V gene lookup returns CDR1 MDHEN and CDR2 SYDVKM. This CDR3 contains 16 residues. V lost 9 bases and J lost 6, with 24 bases in between. In nucleotides, the CDR3 is TGTGCCAGTTGGGGGGGCGAGGGGCATTTGTTTCAGCCCCAGCATTTT. Its translation is CASWGGEGHLFQPQHF.

This clonotype was observed at least ten times. This chain joins TRBV9 and TRBJ2-5, with D maybe TRBD2 (6 bases). The CDR3 consists of 12 residues. The germline CDR1 and CDR2 sequences are SGDLS and YYNGEE. The DNA of the CDR3 is TGTAATCAAATTTGGAGGGAGGAGACCCAGTACTTC. Translation gives CNQIWREETQYF.

This clonotype was seen ten or more times. The chain carries TRBV6-5 and TRBJ1-5; D gene unclear. Per germline, CDR1 MNHEY and CDR2 SVGAGI. The CDR3 consists of 14 residues. V was clipped by 6 bases and J by 4 bases, with 13 bases between them. DNA of the CDR3: TGTGCCAGCAGCGCGGGTGGACGGAATCAGCCCCAGCATTTT. It is translated as CASSAGGRNQPQHF.

V and J are TRBV15 and TRBJ2-5; a weak D match, TRBD2 (5 bases). V was shortened by 0 bases and J by 3 bases, with 11 bases between the two germline ends. This CDR3 comprises 15 residues. The V gene's germline CDR1 is LNHNV and CDR2 YYDKDF (reference sequence). CDR3: CATSRDPGGEETQYF. CDR3 coding DNA: TGTGCCACCAGCAGAGATCCAGGAGGCGAAGAGACCCAGTACTTC.

This clonotype was picked up a small number of times. V is TRBV20-1 and J is TRBJ2-3; 9 bases line up with TRBD1. Germline CDR1 and CDR2: DFQATT and SNEGSKA (reference sequence). The CDR3 has 16 residues. V gave up 5 bases and J gave up 5 bases; unmatched junction bases: 14. In nucleotides, the CDR3 is TGCAGTGCTTTCGGACCGGGACAGGGTGTGGGAGATACGCAGTATTTT. Protein product: CSAFGPGQGVGDTQYF.

This clonotype was recorded many times. A read error may explain this, as a much larger clone is one base away. This chain links TRBV2 with TRBJ2-7, with D perhaps TRBD1 (5 bases). CDR1 and CDR2 from the germline V gene are SNHLY and FYNNEI. The V end was cut by 3 bases, the J end by 4 bases, with 7 bases between. The CDR3 extends over 12 amino acids. CDR3 loop: CASSDREYEQYF. The CDR3 DNA follows: TGTGCCAGCAGTGACAGGGAATACGAGCAGTACTTC. Together with reference TRBV2 and TRBJ2-7, the CDR3 gives the full variable domain: EPEVTQTPSHQVTQMGQEVILRCVPISNHLYFYWYRQILGQKVEFLVSFYNNEISEKSEIFDDQFSVERPDGSNFTLKIRSTKLEDSAMYFCASSDREYEQYFGPGTRLTVT.

In its sample, this clonotype was seen a few times. The junction and the germline gene differ at one end; a read error may be behind it. The V and J genes are TRBV7-2 and TRBJ1-3, with no clear D. CDR1 is SGHTA, CDR2 FQGNSA, per germline. There are 15 residues in the CDR3. The CDR3 bases are TGTGCCAGCAGCTTGGGGTCGAGCTCTGGAAACACCGTATATTTT. This codes for CASSLGSSSGNTVYF. The full variable domain, its missing parts supplied by reference TRBV7-2 and TRBJ1-3, is GAGVSQSPSNKVTEKGKDVELRCDPISGHTALYWYRQSLGQGLEFLIYFQGNSAPDKSGLPSDRFSAERTGGSVSTLTIQRTQQEDSAVYLCASSLGSSSGNTVYFGEGSWLTVV.

This clonotype was recorded at least ten times. The V and J genes are TRBV28 and TRBJ1-1; D uncertain. Trimming cost V 6 bases and J 7 bases, with 21 bases left between them. The CDR3 is 15 residues long. CDR1 is MDHEN and CDR2 is SYDVKM in the germline V gene. CDR3 nucleotide sequence: TGTGCCAGCAGGACTGTGGGTACCGGAGGAATTGAAGCTTTCTTT. It specifies CASRTVGTGGIEAFF. Supplemented by reference TRBV28 and TRBJ1-1, the full variable domain reads DVKVTQSSRYLVKRTGEKVFLECVQDMDHENMFWYRQDPGLGLRLIYFSYDVKMKEKGDIPEGYSVSREKKERFSLILESASTNQTSMYLCASRTVGTGGIEAFFGQGTRLTVV.

This clonotype has at least ten counts. The genes are TRBV20-1 and TRBJ2-7; TRBD1 might be the D (5 bases). The ends were cut back, 5 bases at V and 1 base at J, with 15 bases in the middle. CDR3 size: 14 residues. Germline loops: CDR1 DFQATT, CDR2 SNEGSKA (reference sequence). The CDR3 sequence: CSAAAGSSSYEQYF. The CDR3 DNA follows: TGCAGTGCTGCCGCAGGGTCTTCGTCCTACGAGCAGTACTTC.

This clonotype has just a few counts. The CDR3 sequence: CASSLGNLAGTFNEQFF. In nucleotides, the CDR3 is TGTGCCAGCAGTTTGGGAAATCTAGCGGGGACCTTCAATGAGCAGTTCTTC. V usage is TRBV28 and J usage is TRBJ2-1; TRBD2 matches at 9 bases. Looked up from germline, CDR1 is MDHEN and CDR2 is SYDVKM. V lost 3 bases, J lost 6 bases, and 12 bases stayed unmatched. The CDR3 runs to 17 residues.

This clonotype was observed many times. The J gene is TRBJ2-7, the V gene TRBV5-1; D is uncertain. Germline lookup yields CDR1 SGHRS and CDR2 YFSETQ. The length of the CDR3 is 14 residues. Deletions cut 2 bases from V and 6 bases from J, with 15 bases between. The CDR3 here is CASSFNSEGFEQYF. The DNA of the CDR3 is TGCGCCAGCAGCTTTAATTCGGAAGGGTTCGAGCAGTACTTC.

The rearrangement links TRBV18 to TRBJ1-1; D gene unclear. The CDR3 loop spans 15 amino acids. CDR1 is KGHSH and CDR2 is LQKENI in the germline V gene. V was clipped by 6 bases and J by 2 bases, with 16 bases between them. Written as DNA, the CDR3 is TGTGCCAGCTCGCGGCAGAAGGCTGGCAACACTGAAGCTTTCTTT. This encodes CASSRQKAGNTEAFF.

At least ten counts were recorded for this clonotype. This chain links TRBV7-8 with TRBJ2-5, with 7 bases lining up with TRBD1. V lost 2 bases and J lost 4; bases outside the gene matches: 4. Germline CDR1 reads SGHVS; CDR2 reads FQNEAQ. This CDR3 contains 14 residues. DNA of the CDR3: TGTGCCAGCAGCTTAAGGGGGCGCGGAGAGACCCAGTACTTC. It is translated as CASSLRGRGETQYF.

The CDR3 loop is CSARDHGANYGYTF. The CDR3 DNA reads TGCAGTGCTAGAGATCATGGGGCTAACTATGGCTACACCTTC. The rearrangement links TRBV20-1 to TRBJ1-2; D ambiguous. V was clipped by 0 bases and J by 0 bases, with 8 bases between them. Germline V gives CDR1 DFQATT, CDR2 SNEGSKA (reference sequence). The CDR3 is 14 residues long.